This TCR beta chain emerged from a study of T cells in Graves' hyperthyroidism and ophthalmopathy. RNA transcripts gave rise to amplified TCR beta CDR3 regions. The study used the HTBI primer set for a first-round RT-PCR of the TCR CDR3. TCRdb reprocessed the multiplex PCR reads with MiXCR, giving one entry per CDR3 protein. The table records hundreds of thousands of distinct CDR3 sequences, less than 20% of them present only once. The germline V gene has CDR1 SGDLS and CDR2 YYNGEE. V dropped 2 bases and J dropped 8; count of bases not matched to a gene: 6. The CDR3 sequence is 15 residues long. This clonotype was recorded a few times. The missing conserved phenylalanine or tryptophan at the end of this CDR3 makes a read error likely.

This clonotype was obtained from a young woman with Graves' ophthalmopathy. The chain is built from TRBV9 and TRBJ1-6; 8 bases fit TRBD1. Material for sequencing was blood. CDR3 region: CASSVSGQEYSPLHL. The CDR3 DNA follows: TGTGCCAGCAGCGTCTCGGGACAGGAGTATTCACCCCTCCACCTT.